Given below is one T cell receptor (beta chain) in context. The data stem from a study of shared T cell receptors in the human thymus. V dropped 1 base and J dropped 3 bases, with 11 bases sitting between them. The germline V gene has CDR1 SGHTS and CDR2 YDEGEE. CDR3 size: 14 residues. Data came from immunoSEQ multiplex PCR; TCRdb stores just in-frame clones and leaves some out. The table has around 68,000 clones, 90% to 95% seen once. The clonotype comes from a human donor. Sequenced: thymocytes. This chain joins TRBV5-8 and TRBJ2-7; no clear D. The CDR3 sequence: CASSLRHTLYEQYF. The CDR3 nucleotides are TGTGCCAGCAGCTTGAGGCACACCCTCTACGAGCAGTACTTC.